What follows are 20 T cell receptor beta chains derived from one specimen sequenced in a study of beta chain features in type 1 diabetes. The investigators reverse transcribed all of the isolated RNA, so they sequenced expressed TCRB transcripts. Only in-frame clones appear in the TCRdb table, and some are missing; sequencing was by immunoSEQ multiplex PCR. The sample lists approximately 170,000 clones, around 63% occurring once. Which antigens these TCRs recognize remains unknown. Study-level results: Patients with Type 1 diabetes showed moderately but significantly shorter TCRB CDR3s in all four CD4+ subsets.

The sequenced sample consisted of naive CD4+ T cells from blood. These receptors came from a man younger than 40 with type 1 diabetes.

The V and J genes are TRBV7-9 and TRBJ1-1; 7 bases are a match to TRBD1. V was clipped by 5 bases and J by 3 bases; unmatched bases: 6. The CDR3 is 14 residues long. Germline V gene lookup returns CDR1 SEHNR and CDR2 FQNEAQ (reference sequence). The CDR3 nucleotides read TGTGCCAGCAGCCGCGACAGGGCAGACACTGAAGCTTTCTTT. It specifies CASSRDRADTEAFF.

The J gene is TRBJ1-4, the V gene TRBV30, with 7 bases lining up with TRBD1. CDR3 size: 14 residues. The germline V gene encodes CDR1 GTSNPN and CDR2 SVGIG (reference sequence). CDR3 bases: TGTGCATCGACAGGGACAATCAAGCTGGGAAAACTGTTTTTT. Its translation is CASTGTIKLGKLFF.

There are a few counts of this clone. J is TRBJ2-1 and V is TRBV30, with TRBD2 matching 8 bases. The J segment lost 4 bases and the V segment lost 0 bases, leaving 11 bases of the junction unmatched. This CDR3 spans 17 amino acids. Germline V gene data show CDR1 as GTSNPN and CDR2 as SVGIG (reference sequence). The CDR3 DNA reads as TGTGCCTGGAGTGTAACTCTTTTGAGCGGGGGATACAATGAGCAGTTCTTC. It encodes CAWSVTLLSGGYNEQFF.

The chain is built from TRBV7-2 and TRBJ1-2; D gene uncertain. CDR1 and CDR2 from the germline V gene are SGHTA and FQGNSA. The length of the CDR3 is 14 residues. Trimming pared 3 bases from V and 7 bases from J, leaving 15 bases between. The CDR3 DNA sequence: TGTGCCAGCAGCTTTCCCATGGCCCTTTTTGGCTACACCTTC. It encodes CASSFPMALFGYTF.

This clone was seen a handful of times. This chain connects TRBV15 to TRBJ2-3; 9 bases line up with TRBD1. The germline V gene has CDR1 LNHNV and CDR2 YYDKDF (reference sequence). With 10 bases clipped from V and 4 bases from J, the junction kept 9 bases outside the gene matches. The CDR3 is made up of 14 amino acids. The CDR3 is CAIQRDRVADTQYF. The DNA for the CDR3 is TGTGCCATACAGCGGGACAGGGTGGCAGATACGCAGTATTTT.

V usage is TRBV30 and J usage is TRBJ2-5; D remains ambiguous. The V gene lost 0 bases and the J gene lost 4 bases, with 12 bases spanning the gap. This CDR3 comprises 14 residues. Germline V gives CDR1 GTSNPN, CDR2 SVGIG (reference sequence). CDR3: CAWSVGRPTETQYF. The CDR3 coding sequence is TGTGCCTGGAGTGTTGGTCGACCCACAGAGACCCAGTACTTC.

The chain carries TRBV14 and TRBJ2-1; D gene ambiguous. The V end lost 4 bases, the J end lost 5 bases, and 6 bases lay between the germline ends. The germline gives CDR1 SGHDN, CDR2 FVKESK. There are 12 residues in the CDR3. CDR3 region: CASSLLDNEQFF. CDR3 bases: TGTGCCAGCAGCCTTCTGGACAATGAGCAGTTCTTC. The full variable domain, its missing parts supplied by reference TRBV14 and TRBJ2-1, is EAGVTQFPSHSVIEKGQTVTLRCDPISGHDNLYWYRRVMGKEIKFLLHFVKESKQDESGMPNNRFLAERTGGTYSTLKVQPAELEDSGVYFCASSLLDNEQFFGPGTRLTVL.

The chain carries TRBV5-6 and TRBJ1-1, with TRBD1 matching over 9 bases. The CDR3 consists of 14 residues. The junction had 2 bases not matched to a gene; V was cut back by 1 base and J by 4 bases. Germline V gene data show CDR1 as SGHDT and CDR2 as YYEEEE. This chain's CDR3 is CASSLTGGFTEAFF. CDR3 nucleotides: TGTGCCAGCAGCTTGACAGGGGGCTTCACTGAAGCTTTCTTT.

This clone was recorded only once. The chain carries TRBV5-1 and TRBJ2-3; a possible D gene is TRBD1 (7 bases). V dropped 4 bases and J dropped 0 bases, with 15 bases sitting between them. This CDR3 contains 16 residues. Germline V gene data show CDR1 as SGHRS and CDR2 as YFSETQ. DNA of the CDR3: TGCGCCAGCAGCCCGGGGGACAGTTTGAGCACAGATACGCAGTATTTT. This sequence encodes CASSPGDSLSTDTQYF.

V is TRBV30 and J is TRBJ1-3, with no clear D. The CDR3 spans 15 residues. The germline gives CDR1 GTSNPN, CDR2 SVGIG (reference sequence). The germline V and J ends were trimmed by 5 bases and 0 bases, with 14 bases remaining between them. The CDR3 protein is CAWDLGSSSGNTIYF. CDR3 DNA: TGTGCCTGGGACCTCGGCTCCAGCTCTGGAAACACCATATATTTT.

A few counts support this clone. At one end the junction does not follow the germline gene, possibly because of a read error. The chain employs TRBV7-7 and TRBJ2-3; 8 nucleotides agree with TRBD2. Germline lookup yields CDR1 SSHAT and CDR2 FNYEAQ (reference sequence). This CDR3 is 14 amino acids long. CDR3 nucleotides: TGTGCTAGCAGCCCGGGGGGGAATGGAGATACGCAGTATTTT. This encodes CASSPGGNGDTQYF.

This rearrangement joins TRBV28 to TRBJ2-7; D is undetermined. Germline loops: CDR1 MDHEN, CDR2 SYDVKM. The ends were cut back, 4 bases at V and 3 bases at J, with 4 bases in the middle. The CDR3 extends over 11 amino acids. The chain's CDR3 is CASSSFYEQYF. The CDR3 DNA sequence: TGTGCCAGCAGTTCCTTCTACGAGCAGTACTTC.

This chain connects TRBV12-5 to TRBJ2-5, with TRBD1 identical over 7 bases. Germline V CDR1 and CDR2: LGHNT, FRNRAP. The length of the CDR3 is 14 residues. After removal of 5 bases from V and 1 base from J, the junction contained 4 bases not matched to a gene. CDR3 amino acids: CASGKGTAQETQYF. The CDR3 region has the DNA TGTGCTAGTGGTAAAGGGACAGCCCAAGAGACCCAGTACTTC. Filled out from reference TRBV12-5 and TRBJ2-5, the complete variable domain reads DARVTQTPRHKVTEMGQEVTMRCQPILGHNTVFWYRQTMMQGLELLAYFRNRAPLDDSGMPKDRFSAEMPDATLATLKIQPSEPRDSAVYFCASGKGTAQETQYFGPGTRLLVL.

The genes are TRBV2 and TRBJ1-6; D unresolved. CDR1 and CDR2 from the germline V gene are SNHLY and FYNNEI. Trimming took 6 bases from V and 12 from J, leaving 15 bases between them. This CDR3 comprises 13 residues. CDR3 amino acids: CASRPWAIGPLHF. The CDR3 coding sequence is TGTGCCAGCAGGCCATGGGCCATTGGACCCCTCCACTTT.

V is TRBV10-3 and J is TRBJ2-5, with a tentative D call TRBD2 (5 bases). The germline gives CDR1 ENHRY, CDR2 SYGVKD. This CDR3 spans 12 amino acids. V was trimmed by 8 bases and J by 1 base, leaving 8 bases between them. The CDR3 loop reads CAIRGSQETQYF. DNA of the CDR3: TGTGCCATCCGGGGTTCCCAAGAGACCCAGTACTTC.

The V call is TRBV30, the J call TRBJ1-2; weak D call: TRBD1 (6 bases). V lost 0 bases and J lost 5, with 22 bases in between. Germline CDR1 reads GTSNPN; CDR2 reads SVGIG (reference sequence). The CDR3 covers 17 residues. The CDR3 bases are TGTGCCTGGAGTGTAAAGATGTGGGGACAAACGCTTTATGGCTACACCTTC. Protein product: CAWSVKMWGQTLYGYTF. Drawing the rest from reference TRBV30 and TRBJ1-2, the complete variable domain is SQTIHQWPATLVQPVGSPLSLECTVEGTSNPNLYWYRQAAGRGLQLLFYSVGIGQISSEVPQNLSASRPQDRQFILSSKKLLLSDSGFYLCAWSVKMWGQTLYGYTFGSGTRLTVV.

This chain joins TRBV7-2 and TRBJ1-2; no clear D. CDR3 size: 13 residues. CDR1 SGHTA and CDR2 FQGNSA come from the germline V gene. The ends were cut back, 5 bases at V and 6 bases at J, with 13 bases in the middle. CDR3 protein: CASSPERLDGYTF. In DNA form, the CDR3 reads TGTGCCAGCAGCCCCGAGAGGTTAGATGGCTACACCTTC.

V is TRBV25-1 and J is TRBJ2-5; D perhaps matches TRBD2 (5 bases). This CDR3 region has 15 residues. The ends were cut back, 3 bases at V and 7 bases at J, with 18 bases in the middle. The germline V gene encodes CDR1 MGHDK and CDR2 SYGVNS. The CDR3 reads CASSDGSGRAGTQYF. CDR3 bases: TGTGCCAGCAGTGACGGCAGCGGAAGGGCCGGGACCCAGTACTTC.

The chain links TRBV6-1 to TRBJ1-2, with 7 bases matching TRBD1. Per the germline V gene, CDR1 is MNHNS and CDR2 is SASEGT. Trimming at V came to 6 bases and at J to 2 bases, leaving 3 bases not matched to a gene. The CDR3 is 13 amino acids. The CDR3: CASSGTANYGYTF. For the CDR3, the DNA is TGTGCCAGCAGCGGGACAGCCAACTATGGCTACACCTTC.

The CDR3 DNA follows: TGTGCCAGCAGCACACAGGATCCAGATACGCAGTATTTT. Residues: CASSTQDPDTQYF. The V call is TRBV7-2, the J call TRBJ2-3; possibly TRBD1 for D (5 bases). This CDR3 contains 13 residues. V shed 5 bases and J shed 4 bases, with 10 bases lying between them. Germline V gene sequence: CDR1 SGHTA, CDR2 FQGNSA.